This TCR beta chain comes out of a study of blood T cell repertoires in COVID-19. For the study at large: Samples taken during acute and convalescent COVID-19 were collected in the United States, Italy and Spain. PBMCs, B-cell-depleted T cells, or T cells provided the cDNA or gDNA that made up the material.

Which cohort a participant joined came from the clinical history participants gave. There are 18 residues in the CDR3. The V and J ends lost 5 bases and 4 bases respectively, with 26 bases between them. Germline CDR1 SEHNR, CDR2 FQNEAQ (reference sequence). Methods used by the authors: Amplifying reference gene primers gave estimates of nucleated cell counts. TCRdb's table, derived via immunoSEQ multiplex PCR, lists solely in-frame clones and lacks some. Clone size and V and J calls were adopted from that table, with D and trimming inferred from the DNA. This sample has roughly 250,000 clones, with approximately 91% found just once.

This chain uses TRBV7-9 with TRBJ1-2; D gene ambiguous. Sequences were obtained from PBMCs or T cells enriched from blood (not recorded which). This TCR derives from a woman in her 40s with acute COVID-19. CDR3 in amino acids: CASSPQALGRQSSYGYTF. Written as DNA, the CDR3 is TGTGCCAGCAGCCCCCAGGCCCTCGGTAGGCAGTCCTCCTATGGCTACACCTTC.